This T cell receptor beta chain was recovered during a study of shared clonotypes between healthy human individuals. Points from the study as a whole: Unshared clonotypes carried lower generation probabilities than those common to all four donors. Rarefaction gave evidence that sorted-subset sequencing remained incomplete despite large depth.

In germline, CDR1 is SNHLY, CDR2 FYNNEI. The CDR3 length is 13 residues. The V and J ends lost 4 bases and 4 bases respectively, with 11 bases between them. Comments on this clone: What it binds is unknown.

Measured with immunoSEQ multiplex PCR; TCRdb has only the in-frame clones, and not every one. The sample carries millions of clones, 85% to 95% recorded once. The sequenced material came from naive CD4+ T cells sorted from blood. The subset here: CD45RA+ positively selected. This chain joins TRBV2 and TRBJ2-7, with no clear D. The sequence was collected from a man younger than 35 in good health. The CDR3 region is CASSALVGYEQYF. The CDR3 DNA reads TGTGCCAGCAGTGCCCTCGTCGGGTACGAGCAGTACTTC.